The 25 T cell receptor beta chains reported below all come from one sample, sequenced in a study of blood T cell repertoires in COVID-19. The repertoire was sequenced with immunoSEQ multiplex PCR; TCRdb's copy has only in-frame clones and lacks some. Of roughly 150,000 clones detected, under 95% appear once; the ten largest clones hold approximately 4.6%. The source material was peripheral blood. The receptors come from a man aged 18 to 29 with COVID-19, enrolled during active disease.

This sequence joins TRBV6-5 and TRBJ1-1; D unresolved. The CDR3 totals 16 residues. The germline CDR1 and CDR2 sequences are MNHEY and SVGAGI. Between the trimmed V and J ends, which lost 2 bases and 4 bases, there was a span of 17 bases. The CDR3 nucleotides read TGTGCCAGCAGTTACCCTGGGAGCGGTCCGAGCACTGAAGCTTTCTTT. It yields the protein CASSYPGSGPSTEAFF.

The J gene is TRBJ1-6, the V gene TRBV28, with TRBD1 matching over 7 bases. In germline, CDR1 is MDHEN, CDR2 SYDVKM. J gave up 2 bases and V 6 bases, and 4 bases lay outside the gene matches. The CDR3 is 15 residues long. The CDR3 sequence: CASSTGVPYNSPLHF. In nucleotides, the CDR3 is TGTGCCAGCAGCACAGGGGTACCCTATAATTCACCCCTCCACTTT. The full variable domain, completed using reference TRBV28 and TRBJ1-6, is DVKVTQSSRYLVKRTGEKVFLECVQDMDHENMFWYRQDPGLGLRLIYFSYDVKMKEKGDIPEGYSVSREKKERFSLILESASTNQTSMYLCASSTGVPYNSPLHFGNGTRLTVT.

V gene TRBV30 combines with J gene TRBJ1-2; no reliable D call. This CDR3 spans 11 amino acids. V was pared by 4 bases and J by 8 bases, with 11 bases between. CDR1 is GTSNPN, CDR2 SVGIG, per germline (reference sequence). The CDR3 nucleotides are TGTGCCTGGAATGTGCGGGAGGGCTACACCTTC. It codes for CAWNVREGYTF.

The V and J genes are TRBV7-9 and TRBJ1-4, with 8 positions matching TRBD1. Trimming cost V 5 bases and J 5 bases; bases outside gene matches: 4. The CDR3 is 14 residues long. The V gene's germline CDR1 is SEHNR and CDR2 FQNEAQ (reference sequence). CDR3 bases: TGTGCCAGCAGCGGCGGGACAGGCAATGAAAAACTGTTTTTT. This sequence encodes CASSGGTGNEKLFF. Combining the CDR3 with reference TRBV7-9 and TRBJ1-4 gives the whole variable domain DTGVSQNPRHKITKRGQNVTFRCDPISEHNRLYWYRQTLGQGPEFLTYFQNEAQLEKSRLLSDRFSAERPKGSFSTLEIQRTEQGDSAMYLCASSGGTGNEKLFFGSGTQLSVL.

The chain has TRBV14 and TRBJ2-2; TRBD2 is a possible D gene (6 bases). Germline V lookup: CDR1 SGHDN, CDR2 FVKESK. V was clipped by 9 bases and J by 4 bases, with 15 bases between them. The CDR3 extends over 14 amino acids. This CDR3 is CASSGTLITGELFF. The CDR3, as DNA: TGTGCCAGTTCCGGGACTTTAATCACCGGGGAGCTGTTTTTT.

This clone was found once. The chain has TRBV2 and TRBJ1-6; a weak D match, TRBD1 (5 bases). V lost 6 bases, J lost 6 bases, and 9 bases lay in between. CDR1 and CDR2 (germline): SNHLY, FYNNEI. The CDR3 is 13 amino acids. The CDR3 DNA is TGTGCCAGCAGAGGTCAGGGTAATTCACCCCTCCACTTT. Amino acid sequence: CASRGQGNSPLHF.

J is TRBJ2-3 and V is TRBV15, with TRBD2 matching over 9 bases. The CDR3 contains 15 residues. J lost 6 bases, V lost 5 bases, and 9 bases had no gene match. Germline V gene sequence: CDR1 LNHNV, CDR2 YYDKDF (reference sequence). The CDR3 DNA sequence: TGTGCCACCAGCCGGTCTAGCGGGAATGTGGATACGCAGTATTTT. It translates to CATSRSSGNVDTQYF.

The chain employs TRBV3-1 (or the pseudogene TRBV3-2) and TRBJ2-1; 7 nucleotides line up with TRBD2. The CDR3 length is 14 residues. Germline values: CDR1 LGHDT, CDR2 YNNKEL (reference sequence). With 3 bases clipped from V and 5 bases from J, the junction kept 4 bases outside the gene matches. The CDR3 here is CASSHGGRDNEQFF. In nucleotides, the CDR3 is TGTGCCAGCAGCCATGGAGGGAGGGACAATGAGCAGTTCTTC.

The rearrangement links TRBV11-3 to TRBJ2-7, with TRBD2 as a possible D gene (5 bases). The CDR3 extends over 13 amino acids. Per germline, CDR1 SGHNT and CDR2 YENEEA. Trimming cost V 4 bases and J 3 bases, with 10 bases left between them. The CDR3 nucleotides read TGTGCCAGCAGCTCCGGACTTGGCTACGAGCAGTACTTC. Translated, it gives CASSSGLGYEQYF.

This clone occurred once. This chain links TRBV5-6 with TRBJ1-1; no reliable D call. This CDR3 is 13 amino acids long. Trimming stripped 0 bases from V and 1 base from J, with 4 bases between. CDR1 and CDR2 from the germline V gene are SGHDT and YYEEEE. CDR3 DNA: TGTGCCAGCAGCTTGGGCGGGAACACTGAAGCTTTCTTT. Protein product: CASSLGGNTEAFF. The whole variable domain, remainder taken from reference TRBV5-6 and TRBJ1-1, is DAGVTQSPTHLIKTRGQQVTLRCSPKSGHDTVSWYQQALGQGPQFIFQYYEEEERQRGNFPDRFSGHQFPNYSSELNVNALLLGDSALYLCASSLGGNTEAFFGQGTRLTVV.

The V call is TRBV28, the J call TRBJ2-3; D is possibly TRBD1 (5 bases). This CDR3 contains 12 residues. V lost 3 bases, J lost 6 bases, and 7 bases lay in between. CDR1 is MDHEN and CDR2 is SYDVKM in the germline V gene. The CDR3 DNA reads as TGTGCCAGCAGTTTCAGGGCCGATACGCAGTATTTT. Its protein is CASSFRADTQYF.

This chain links TRBV11-1 with TRBJ2-7; unclear D gene. The germline V gene has CDR1 SGHAT and CDR2 FQDESV (reference sequence). The CDR3 extends over 12 amino acids. V was clipped by 2 bases and J by 2 bases, with 4 bases between them. CDR3 protein: CASSLTAYEQYF. In DNA form, the CDR3 reads TGTGCCAGCAGCTTAACTGCCTACGAGCAGTACTTC.

This chain connects TRBV10-1 to TRBJ2-1, with 7 bases aligning to TRBD2. V dropped 0 bases and J dropped 7; count of bases not matched to a gene: 3. The V gene's germline CDR1 is WNHNN and CDR2 SYGVQD (reference sequence). This CDR3 is 14 amino acids long. This chain's CDR3 is CASSESREGNEQFF. The CDR3 DNA reads as TGCGCCAGCAGTGAGTCGAGGGAGGGTAATGAGCAGTTCTTC.

The V call is TRBV13, the J call TRBJ2-6; 12 bases map to TRBD1. This CDR3 region has 18 residues. The junction had 4 bases not matched to a gene; V was cut back by 4 bases and J by 0 bases. Looked up from germline, CDR1 is PRHDT and CDR2 is FYEKMQ (reference sequence). CDR3: CASSWGTGGISGANVLTF. CDR3 nucleotides: TGTGCCAGCAGCTGGGGGACAGGGGGCATCTCTGGGGCCAACGTCCTGACTTTC.

The chain combines TRBV29-1 with TRBJ2-1; D unclear. The V and J ends lost 7 bases and 1 base respectively, with 14 bases between them. Germline lookup yields CDR1 SQVTM and CDR2 ANQGSEA. The CDR3 extends over 14 amino acids. For the CDR3, the DNA is TGCAGCGATATCAGAGGATTTTCCTACAATGAGCAGTTCTTC. It codes for CSDIRGFSYNEQFF.

The V gene is TRBV6-5, the J gene TRBJ2-3; D is unclear. The germline CDR1 and CDR2 sequences are MNHEY and SVGAGI. The CDR3 totals 15 residues. Trimming took 5 bases from V and 6 from J, leaving 18 bases between them. In DNA, the CDR3 is TGTGCCAGCAGTCAGAACTTTGTGAGGCGGGATACGCAGTATTTT. Its translation is CASSQNFVRRDTQYF.

V usage is TRBV10-2 and J usage is TRBJ2-7; D ambiguous. This CDR3 contains 12 residues. Trimming shortened V by 4 bases and J by 2 bases, and 6 bases separated the two germline ends. The germline V gene has CDR1 WSHSY and CDR2 SAAADI. The CDR3 nucleotides read TGCGCCAGCAGTGGCAGGACCTACGAGCAGTACTTC. Translation gives CASSGRTYEQYF.

V gene TRBV5-4 combines with J gene TRBJ2-1, with 9 nucleotides matching TRBD2. Germline CDR1 is SGHNT and CDR2 is YYREEE (reference sequence). The CDR3 runs 18 residues. V was pared by 4 bases and J by 4 bases, with 15 bases of the junction left unmatched. CDR3 nucleotides: TGTGCCAGCAGCGGCTCGGGTATAGCGGGAGTTCAGTACAATGAGCAGTTCTTC. It codes for CASSGSGIAGVQYNEQFF.

The genes are TRBV6-5 and TRBJ2-3, with 7 nucleotides matching TRBD1. The CDR3 runs to 13 residues. Germline CDR1 MNHEY, CDR2 SVGAGI. J gave up 4 bases and V 5 bases, and 3 bases lay outside the gene matches. CDR3 bases: TGTGCCAGCAGTCGACAGGGCCCAGATACGCAGTATTTT. Encoded protein: CASSRQGPDTQYF.

This clone was recorded once. The CDR3, as DNA: TGTGCCAGCAGCTTATCGTTCAGATACAATGAGCAGTTCTTC. Its protein product is CASSLSFRYNEQFF. The J gene is TRBJ2-1, the V gene TRBV7-9; D not resolved. Germline V CDR1 and CDR2: SEHNR, FQNEAQ (reference sequence). Deletions cut 2 bases from V and 4 bases from J, with 9 bases between. The CDR3 sequence is 14 residues long.

The rearrangement uses TRBV14 and TRBJ1-1; TRBD1 is a possible D gene (6 bases). CDR3 length: 14 residues. The V gene lost 0 bases and the J gene lost 6 bases, with 11 bases spanning the gap. CDR1 is SGHDN and CDR2 is FVKESK in the germline V gene. CDR3 coding DNA: TGTGCCAGCAGCCAAGATCGGAAGGGGGCTGAAGCTTTCTTT. As protein: CASSQDRKGAEAFF.

The chain uses TRBV7-2 and TRBJ1-6; possibly TRBD1 for D (5 bases). Germline V gives CDR1 SGHTA, CDR2 FQGNSA. The CDR3 totals 15 residues. Trimming pared 2 bases from V and 5 bases from J, leaving 10 bases between. This CDR3 reads CASSLSGHNNSPLHF. The CDR3 region has the DNA TGTGCCAGCAGCTTATCCGGACACAATAATTCACCCCTCCACTTT.

The V and J genes are TRBV4-1 and TRBJ1-1; D might be TRBD1 (5 bases). The germline CDR1 and CDR2 sequences are MGHRA and YSYEKL. V lost 0 bases to trimming and J lost 0 bases, with 26 bases between them. This CDR3 has 21 amino acids. The DNA for the CDR3 is TGCGCCAGCAGCCAAGACCTTCGCCGGGCAGGGAGGTATCACATGAACACTGAAGCTTTCTTT. This gives the protein CASSQDLRRAGRYHMNTEAFF.

This clone was seen a few times. CDR3 sequence: CASSLQRGTDTQYF. CDR3 bases: TGTGCCAGCAGCTTGCAACGGGGCACAGATACGCAGTATTTT. The gene calls are TRBV11-3 and TRBJ2-3, with D unclear. Germline-derived CDR1 and CDR2 are SGHNT and YENEEA. V was cut by 3 bases and J by 1 base, with 8 bases left in between. CDR3 length equals 14 residues. The full variable domain, its missing parts supplied by reference TRBV11-3 and TRBJ2-3, is EAGVVQSPRYKIIEKKQPVAFWCNPISGHNTLYWYLQNLGQGPELLIRYENEEAVDDSQLPKDRFSAERLKGVDSTLKIQPAELGDSAVYLCASSLQRGTDTQYFGPGTRLTVL.

This chain connects TRBV14 to TRBJ1-1, with a weak D call TRBD1 (6 bases). The CDR3 extends over 16 amino acids. Trimming took off 0 bases at V and 1 base at J, with 12 bases between the two ends. Germline CDR1 is SGHDN and CDR2 is FVKESK. CDR3 sequence: CASSQEAGAKNTEAFF. The CDR3, as DNA: TGTGCCAGCAGCCAAGAGGCAGGGGCAAAGAACACTGAAGCTTTCTTT.